These T cell receptor beta chains were read from a single sample in a study of blood T cell repertoires in COVID-19. Measured with immunoSEQ multiplex PCR; TCRdb has only the in-frame clones, and not every one. Among tens of thousands of clones listed, approximately 90% were seen once. The sequenced material came from peripheral blood. These receptors were obtained from a man aged 30-40 years with acute or convalescent COVID-19. Both conserved end residues are part of each CDR3. A D gene is named only where the DNA matches it firmly. Only part of the rows carry a size: once, few, many, or a class if the clone is expanded.

TRBV29-1	TRBJ1-2	.	.	TGCAGCGTTGGGCCCAATACTAACTATGGCTACACCTTC	CSVGPNTNYGYTF
TRBV28	TRBJ1-5	TRBD1	.	TGTGCCAGTTCCCTACAGGGGGCGAACCTCCATACCAATCAGCCCCAGCATTTT	CASSLQGANLHTNQPQHF
TRBV5-1	TRBJ2-3	TRBD1	.	TGCGCCAGCAGCTTGACCAGGGGGTCTGATACGCAGTATTTT	CASSLTRGSDTQYF
TRBV9	TRBJ1-2	.	.	TGTGCCAGCAGCGTAGGTGCAGGGAACGCGCCCTATGGCTACACCTTC	CASSVGAGNAPYGYTF
TRBV19	TRBJ1-4	TRBD1	.	TGTGCCAGTAGTACGAGACAGGGGTTTAATGAAAAACTGTTTTTT	CASSTRQGFNEKLFF
TRBV2	TRBJ1-4	TRBD1	.	TGTGCCAGCAGAGCTACAGGGGGCCCTAATGAAAAACTGTTTTTT	CASRATGGPNEKLFF
TRBV7-2	TRBJ2-7	.	.	TGTGCCAGCAGCGGAGCATACGAGCAGTACTTC	CASSGAYEQYF
TRBV5-1	TRBJ2-1	TRBD2	.	TGCGCCAGCAGGGGACTAGCGGGGTCCAATGAGCAGTTCTTC	CASRGLAGSNEQFF
TRBV7-2	TRBJ2-5	TRBD2	.	TGTGCCAGCAGCTTAGGAGGCAGGGAGGGAGAGACCCAGTACTTC	CASSLGGREGETQYF
TRBV7-9	TRBJ1-2	.	.	TGTGCCAGCAGCTCATGGGGGCTTTATGGCTACACCTTC	CASSSWGLYGYTF
TRBV6-6	TRBJ2-4	TRBD1	.	TGTGCCAGCAGCAAGACAGGGTTTATGGCCAAAAACATTCAGTACTTC	CASSKTGFMAKNIQYF
TRBV2	TRBJ2-3	TRBD2	.	TGTGCCAGCAGTGGACTAGCGGGGGGAACAGATACGCAGTATTTT	CASSGLAGGTDTQYF
TRBV27	TRBJ1-1	.	.	TGTGCCAGCAGCCCCGACCTGGGAGGGATGAACACTGAAGCTTTCTTT	CASSPDLGGMNTEAFF
TRBV6-4	TRBJ1-1	TRBD1	.	TGTGCCAGCAGTCCCAGGGGACAGGGCAACACTGAAGCTTTCTTT	CASSPRGQGNTEAFF
TRBV6-5	TRBJ1-6	.	.	TGTGCCAGCAGAATAGAGAGCTCCTATAATTCACCCCTCCACTTT	CASRIESSYNSPLHF
TRBV14	TRBJ2-1	.	.	TGTGCCAGCAGCCAAGTTGCTGGGTTTAGCTTGTATGAGCAGTTCTTC	CASSQVAGFSLYEQFF
TRBV3-1/TRBV3-2	TRBJ2-1	TRBD1	few	TGTGCCAGCAGCCTGACCGGGACAGGGTACAATGAGCAGTTCTTC	CASSLTGTGYNEQFF
TRBV6-5	TRBJ1-2	.	many	TGTGCCAGCAGTTCCCTGGGACTGTATGGCTACACCTTC	CASSSLGLYGYTF
TRBV2	TRBJ2-3	.	.	TGTGCCAGCAGTGAAAGGAGGCACAGCACAGATACGCAGTATTTT	CASSERRHSTDTQYF
TRBV4-1	TRBJ1-4	TRBD1	.	TGCGCCAGCAGCCAAGGGGACAGGTCATATGAAAAACTGTTTTTT	CASSQGDRSYEKLFF
TRBV2	TRBJ1-4	TRBD1	.	TGTGCCAGCAGAAGCACAGGGGGGGCTGAAAAACTGTTTTTT	CASRSTGGAEKLFF
TRBV5-1	TRBJ2-5	.	.	TGCGCCAGCAGCTTTCGGGGGGAGACCCAGTACTTC	CASSFRGETQYF
TRBV2	TRBJ2-2	TRBD2	.	TGTGCCAGCAGCTCTCTGCCCACTAGCGGGGGGGTCATTGCCGGGGAGCTGTTTTTT	CASSSLPTSGGVIAGELFF
TRBV12-3/TRBV12-4	TRBJ1-5	.	.	TGTGCCACCTCTCCCTCGGGAAGTCAGCCCCAGCATTTT	CATSPSGSQPQHF
TRBV11-2	TRBJ1-5	.	.	TGTGCCAGCAGCCGAGGGAGGGGGAATCAGCCCCAGCATTTT	CASSRGRGNQPQHF
TRBV4-1	TRBJ1-2	TRBD1	few	TGCGCCAGCAGCCAAATCGGACAGGGAAATGGCTACACCTTC	CASSQIGQGNGYTF
TRBV3-1/TRBV3-2	TRBJ1-4	.	.	TGTGCCAGCAGCCAAGCCCCAGGGATTGAAAAACTGTTTTTT	CASSQAPGIEKLFF
TRBV4-3	TRBJ1-2	TRBD1	.	TGCGCCAGCAGCCATGGGGACAGCCGCCGAAACTATGGCTACACCTTC	CASSHGDSRRNYGYTF
TRBV4-1	TRBJ1-2	.	.	TGCGCCAGCAGCCAAGGACAGGTCCACGGCTATGGCTACACCTTC	CASSQGQVHGYGYTF
TRBV5-5	TRBJ2-1	TRBD2	.	TGTGCCAGCAGCTTGGGCGGGGGGGCCTACAATGAGCAGTTCTTC	CASSLGGGAYNEQFF
TRBV6-6	TRBJ2-1	.	.	TGTGCCAGCAGTTACCGTACTGACAATGAGCAGTTCTTC	CASSYRTDNEQFF
TRBV5-1	TRBJ1-1	.	once	TGCGCCAGCAGCTTGCCCGGACAGCCGAACACTGAAGCTTTCTTT	CASSLPGQPNTEAFF
TRBV5-6	TRBJ1-6	.	.	TGTGCCAGCAGCTTTCGTCCGGGACTAGTTAATTCACCCCTCCACTTT	CASSFRPGLVNSPLHF
TRBV5-1	TRBJ1-1	TRBD1	.	TGCGCCAGCAGCTTTCTGGGACAGGGAAACACTGAAGCTTTCTTT	CASSFLGQGNTEAFF
TRBV10-3	TRBJ2-1	TRBD2	once	TGTGCCATCAGTGAGTCTAAAGCGGGGGCCTACAATGAGCAGTTCTTC	CAISESKAGAYNEQFF
TRBV3-1/TRBV3-2	TRBJ2-1	TRBD2	.	TGTGCCAGCAGTTCCGGGACTAGCGGCCACAATGAGCAGTTCTTC	CASSSGTSGHNEQFF
TRBV6-5	TRBJ2-3	TRBD2	medium-sized	TGTGCCAGCAGTTACTCGGGCGGGGGAGGCACAGATACGCAGTATTTT	CASSYSGGGGTDTQYF
TRBV5-4	TRBJ2-5	TRBD1	.	TGTGCCAGCAGCCCCCCAGGGGGAGACCAAGAGACCCAGTACTTC	CASSPPGGDQETQYF
TRBV7-8	TRBJ2-6	TRBD1	few	TGTGCCAGCAGCTTAGGGGACAGGAACTCTGGGGCCAACGTCCTGACTTTC	CASSLGDRNSGANVLTF
TRBV9	TRBJ2-5	.	few	TGTGCCAGCAGCGTAGCTACAGGGACCGCGGAGACCCAGTACTTC	CASSVATGTAETQYF
TRBV29-1	TRBJ2-1	.	.	TGCAGCGTTGTCGAGGCGGCGTATGAGCAGTTCTTC	CSVVEAAYEQFF
TRBV9	TRBJ1-3	.	.	TGTGCCAGCAGCTCCGAGGGCAGGTTCTACTCTGGAAACACCATATATTTT	CASSSEGRFYSGNTIYF
TRBV7-9	TRBJ1-2	.	.	TGTGCCAGCAGCTTAGGGGAGGGATACTATGGCTACACCTTC	CASSLGEGYYGYTF
TRBV3-1/TRBV3-2	TRBJ2-5	TRBD1	.	TGTGCCAGCAGCCCAACTCGGCGACAGGGCAAACAAGAGACCCAGTACTTC	CASSPTRRQGKQETQYF
TRBV29-1	TRBJ1-5	.	.	TGCAGCGTGCAGGGAATCGGCAATCAGCCCCAGCATTTT	CSVQGIGNQPQHF
TRBV7-8	TRBJ1-2	TRBD1	.	TGTGCCAGCAGCTTAGCGACAGGGGACTATGGCTACACCTTC	CASSLATGDYGYTF
TRBV4-3	TRBJ1-4	.	.	TGCGCCAGCAGCCAGAACCCAAGAGCAACTAATGAAAAACTGTTTTTT	CASSQNPRATNEKLFF
TRBV5-6	TRBJ1-6	.	.	TGTGCCAGCAGCCTCGGGGTGAGAGGCTGGCGACTCAATTCACCCCTCCACTTT	CASSLGVRGWRLNSPLHF
TRBV18	TRBJ1-2	TRBD1	.	TGTGCCAGCTCCGGATTAACAGGGGGCGAGGGGGGCTACACCTTC	CASSGLTGGEGGYTF